This TCR beta chain was sequenced for a study of T cell repertoires in cytomegalovirus infection. Whole-study context: Signatures in public TCR beta sequences pointed to both CMV infection and matching HLA type.

The CDR3 length is 14 residues. Per germline, CDR1 SSHAT and CDR2 FNYEAQ (reference sequence). Whole-study results and caveats: The ex vivo response showed dominance by HLA-C-restricted CMV-specific TCR beta clonotypes. The cumulative frequency of public TCR beta families identified carriers of CMV plus the relevant HLA.

As regards this clonotype: What it recognizes is unknown. Mismatch with germline at one junction end may stem from a read error.

Each CDR3 protein gets one entry after TCRdb re-called the reads with MiXCR. The data hold roughly 990,000 distinct CDR3 sequences, with around 32% observed a single time. The TCR was taken from a human donor in good health (CMV status not recorded). Some clones in this sample may be carry-over from other donors' samples. Specimen: cultured CD8+ T cells from PBMCs, collected from culture after CMV antigen stimulation. The chain joins TRBV7-7 to TRBJ2-7; D remains ambiguous. For the CDR3, the DNA is TGTGCTAGCAGCCCAGGTGGGGAATTGGACGAGCAGTACTTC. It encodes CASSPGGELDEQYF.